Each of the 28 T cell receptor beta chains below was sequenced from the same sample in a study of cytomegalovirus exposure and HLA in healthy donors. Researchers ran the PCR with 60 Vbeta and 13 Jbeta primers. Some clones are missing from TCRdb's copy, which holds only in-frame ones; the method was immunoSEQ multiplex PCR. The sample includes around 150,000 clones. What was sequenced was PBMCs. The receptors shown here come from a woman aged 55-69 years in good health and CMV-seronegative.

Written as DNA, the CDR3 is TGCGCCAGCAGCCGGCAACCTAGCGGGGGGGACAATGAGCAGTTCTTC. Amino acids: CASSRQPSGGDNEQFF. The rearrangement uses TRBV5-1 and TRBJ2-1, with TRBD2 matching 12 bases. The germline gives CDR1 SGHRS, CDR2 YFSETQ. The CDR3 consists of 16 residues. V lost 4 bases, J lost 5 bases, and 7 bases stayed unmatched.

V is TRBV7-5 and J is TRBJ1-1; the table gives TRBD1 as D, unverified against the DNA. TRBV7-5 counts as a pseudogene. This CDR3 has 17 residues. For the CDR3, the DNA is TGTGTCAGAAGCCCGCGGCCGACAGGGAGTACTAACACTGAAGCTTTCTTT. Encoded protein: CVRSPRPTGSTNTEAFF.

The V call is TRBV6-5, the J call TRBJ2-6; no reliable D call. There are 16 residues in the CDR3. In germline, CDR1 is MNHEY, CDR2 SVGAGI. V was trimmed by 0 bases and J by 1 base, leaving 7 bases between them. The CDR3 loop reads CASSYSLQSGANVLTF. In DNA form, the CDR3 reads TGTGCCAGCAGTTACTCCTTACAGTCTGGGGCCAACGTCCTGACTTTC.

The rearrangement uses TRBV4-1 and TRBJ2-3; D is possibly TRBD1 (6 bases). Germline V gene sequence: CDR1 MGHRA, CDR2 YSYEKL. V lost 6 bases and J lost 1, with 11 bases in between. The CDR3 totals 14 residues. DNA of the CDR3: TGCGCCAGCAGACAGCAGGGGCGCACAGATACGCAGTATTTT. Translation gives CASRQQGRTDTQYF.

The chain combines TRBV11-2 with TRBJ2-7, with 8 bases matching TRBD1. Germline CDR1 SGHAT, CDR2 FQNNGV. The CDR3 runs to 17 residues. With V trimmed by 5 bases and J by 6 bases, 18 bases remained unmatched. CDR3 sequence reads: CASSRSDRGPVLAEQYF. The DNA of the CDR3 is TGTGCCAGCAGCAGGTCAGACAGGGGTCCCGTGCTAGCCGAGCAGTACTTC. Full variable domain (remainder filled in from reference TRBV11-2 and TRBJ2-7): EAGVAQSPRYKIIEKRQSVAFWCNPISGHATLYWYQQILGQGPKLLIQFQNNGVVDDSQLPKDRFSAERLKGVDSTLKIQPAKLEDSAVYLCASSRSDRGPVLAEQYFGPGTRLTVT.

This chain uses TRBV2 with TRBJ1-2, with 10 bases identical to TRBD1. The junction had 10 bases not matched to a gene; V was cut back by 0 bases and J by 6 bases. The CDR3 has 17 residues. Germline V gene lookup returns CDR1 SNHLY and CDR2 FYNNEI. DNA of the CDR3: TGTGCCAGCAGTGAAGCGCGGGACAGGGGCGGGCCCAATGGCTACACCTTC. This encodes CASSEARDRGGPNGYTF.

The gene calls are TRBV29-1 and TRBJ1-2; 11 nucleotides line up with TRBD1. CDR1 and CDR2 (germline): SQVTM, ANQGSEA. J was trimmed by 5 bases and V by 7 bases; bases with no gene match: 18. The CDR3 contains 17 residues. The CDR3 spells CSAVPLSGQGAGYGYTF. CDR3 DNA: TGCAGCGCCGTGCCCCTCTCCGGACAGGGGGCGGGTTATGGCTACACCTTC. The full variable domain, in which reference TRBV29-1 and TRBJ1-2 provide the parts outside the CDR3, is SAVISQKPSRDICQRGTSLTIQCQVDSQVTMMFWYRQQPGQSLTLIATANQGSEATYESGFVIDKFPISRPNLTFSTLTVSNMSPEDSSIYLCSAVPLSGQGAGYGYTFGSGTRLTVV.

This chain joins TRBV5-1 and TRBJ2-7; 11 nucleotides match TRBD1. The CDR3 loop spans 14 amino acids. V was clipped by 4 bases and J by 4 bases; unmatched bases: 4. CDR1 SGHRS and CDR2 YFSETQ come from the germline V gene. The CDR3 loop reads CASSKGTGGYEQYF. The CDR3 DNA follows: TGCGCCAGCAGCAAGGGGACAGGGGGGTACGAGCAGTACTTC.

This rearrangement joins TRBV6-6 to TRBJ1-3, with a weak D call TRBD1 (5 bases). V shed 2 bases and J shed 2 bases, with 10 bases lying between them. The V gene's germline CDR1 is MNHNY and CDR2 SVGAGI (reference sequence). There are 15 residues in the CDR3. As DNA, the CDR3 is TGTGCCAGCAGTTACGAACAGGTTACTGGAAACACCATATATTTT. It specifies CASSYEQVTGNTIYF.

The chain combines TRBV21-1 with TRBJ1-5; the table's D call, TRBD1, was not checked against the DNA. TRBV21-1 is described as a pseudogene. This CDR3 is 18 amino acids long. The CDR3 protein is CASAREAGSPIPARPQHF. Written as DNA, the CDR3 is TGTGCCAGCGCCCGCGAGGCAGGGTCACCCATCCCAGCCAGGCCCCAGCATTTT.

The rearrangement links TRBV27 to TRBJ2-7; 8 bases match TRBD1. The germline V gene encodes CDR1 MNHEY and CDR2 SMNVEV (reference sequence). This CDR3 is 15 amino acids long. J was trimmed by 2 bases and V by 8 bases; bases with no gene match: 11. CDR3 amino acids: CASRDRTGYTYEQYF. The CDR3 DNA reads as TGTGCCAGCCGGGACCGGACAGGGTACACCTACGAGCAGTACTTC.

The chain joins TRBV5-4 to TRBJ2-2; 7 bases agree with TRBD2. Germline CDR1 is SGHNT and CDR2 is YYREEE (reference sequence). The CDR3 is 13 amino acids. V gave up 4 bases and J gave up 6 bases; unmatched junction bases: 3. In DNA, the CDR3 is TGTGCCAGCAGCCGGGCGGGAGCCGGGGAGCTGTTTTTT. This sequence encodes CASSRAGAGELFF.

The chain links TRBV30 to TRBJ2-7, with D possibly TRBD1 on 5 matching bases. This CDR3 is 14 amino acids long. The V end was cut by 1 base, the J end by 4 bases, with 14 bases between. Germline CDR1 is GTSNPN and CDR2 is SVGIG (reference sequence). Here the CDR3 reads CAWSAGRGEYEQYF. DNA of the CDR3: TGTGCCTGGAGTGCAGGTAGGGGCGAATACGAGCAGTACTTC.

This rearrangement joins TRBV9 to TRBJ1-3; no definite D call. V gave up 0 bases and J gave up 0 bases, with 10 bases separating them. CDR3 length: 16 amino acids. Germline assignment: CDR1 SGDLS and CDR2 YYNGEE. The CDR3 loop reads CASSVGRVLSGNTIYF. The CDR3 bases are TGTGCCAGCAGCGTAGGGAGGGTCCTCTCTGGAAACACCATATATTTT.

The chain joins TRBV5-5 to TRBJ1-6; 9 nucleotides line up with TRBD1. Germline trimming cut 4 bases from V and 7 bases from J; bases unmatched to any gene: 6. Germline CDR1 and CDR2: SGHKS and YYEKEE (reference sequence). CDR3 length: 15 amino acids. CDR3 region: CASSVTGTGNSPLHF. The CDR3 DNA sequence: TGTGCCAGCAGCGTCACCGGGACAGGGAATTCACCCCTCCACTTT. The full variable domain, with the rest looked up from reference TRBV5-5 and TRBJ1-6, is DAGVTQSPTHLIKTRGQQVTLRCSPISGHKSVSWYQQVLGQGPQFIFQYYEKEERGRGNFPDRFSARQFPNYSSELNVNALLLGDSALYLCASSVTGTGNSPLHFGNGTRLTVT.

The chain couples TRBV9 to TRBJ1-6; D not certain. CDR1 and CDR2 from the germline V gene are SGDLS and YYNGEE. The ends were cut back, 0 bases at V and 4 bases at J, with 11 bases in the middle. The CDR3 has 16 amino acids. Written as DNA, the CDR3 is TGTGCCAGCAGCGTAGCTAGCGGTCAGTATAATTCACCCCTCCACTTT. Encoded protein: CASSVASGQYNSPLHF.

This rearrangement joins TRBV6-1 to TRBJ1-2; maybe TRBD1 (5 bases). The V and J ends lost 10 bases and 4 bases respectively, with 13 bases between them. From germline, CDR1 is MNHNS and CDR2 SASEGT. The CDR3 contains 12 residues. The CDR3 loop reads CAMGGSGYGYTF. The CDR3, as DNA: TGTGCCATGGGGGGTTCAGGCTATGGCTACACCTTC.

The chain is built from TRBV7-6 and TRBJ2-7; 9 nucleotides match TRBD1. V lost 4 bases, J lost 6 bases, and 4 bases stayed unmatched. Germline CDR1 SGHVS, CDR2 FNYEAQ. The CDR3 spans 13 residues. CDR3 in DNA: TGTGCCAGCAGCTCCCGGACAGGGGTCGAGCAGTACTTC. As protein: CASSSRTGVEQYF.

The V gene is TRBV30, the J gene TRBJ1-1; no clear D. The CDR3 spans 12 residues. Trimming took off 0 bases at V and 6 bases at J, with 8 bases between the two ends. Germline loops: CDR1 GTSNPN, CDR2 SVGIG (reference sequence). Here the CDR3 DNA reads TGTGCCTGGAGTGTACTGGAGGCTGAAGCTTTCTTT. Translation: CAWSVLEAEAFF.

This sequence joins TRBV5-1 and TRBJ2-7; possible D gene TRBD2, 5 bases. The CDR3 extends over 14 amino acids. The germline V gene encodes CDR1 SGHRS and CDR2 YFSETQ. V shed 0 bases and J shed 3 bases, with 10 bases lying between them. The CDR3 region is CASSLGGVGYEQYF. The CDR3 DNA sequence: TGCGCCAGCAGCTTGGGGGGAGTGGGCTACGAGCAGTACTTC. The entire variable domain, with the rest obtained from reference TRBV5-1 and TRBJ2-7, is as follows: KAGVTQTPRYLIKTRGQQVTLSCSPISGHRSVSWYQQTPGQGLQFLFEYFSETQRNKGNFPGRFSGRQFSNSRSEMNVSTLELGDSALYLCASSLGGVGYEQYFGPGTRLTVT.

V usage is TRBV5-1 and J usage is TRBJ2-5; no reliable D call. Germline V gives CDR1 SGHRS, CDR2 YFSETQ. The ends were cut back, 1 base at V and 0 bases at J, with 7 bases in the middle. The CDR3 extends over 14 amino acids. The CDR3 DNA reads TGCGCCAGCAGCTTGTTTCCGTACCAAGAGACCCAGTACTTC. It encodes CASSLFPYQETQYF.

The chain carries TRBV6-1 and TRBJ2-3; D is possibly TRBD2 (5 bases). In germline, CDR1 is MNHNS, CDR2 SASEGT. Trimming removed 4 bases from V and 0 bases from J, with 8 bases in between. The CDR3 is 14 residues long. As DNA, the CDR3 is TGTGCCAGCAGTGTGGGCGGGAGCACAGATACGCAGTATTTT. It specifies CASSVGGSTDTQYF.

This CDR3 reads CASSEALGVSGNTIYF. As DNA, the CDR3 is TGTGCCAGCAGTGAAGCGCTGGGAGTCTCTGGAAACACCATATATTTT. The chain combines TRBV6-1 with TRBJ1-3; the D is unclear. Germline values: CDR1 MNHNS, CDR2 SASEGT. This CDR3 is built from 16 residues. Trimming removed 0 bases from V and 0 bases from J, with 9 bases in between.

The CDR3 DNA follows: TGTGCCAGCTCACCCGGGATCTATGGCTACACCTTC. Its translation is CASSPGIYGYTF. This sequence joins TRBV18 and TRBJ1-2; no clear D. The V and J ends lost 3 bases and 4 bases respectively, with 6 bases between them. This CDR3 spans 12 amino acids. Germline CDR1 KGHSH, CDR2 LQKENI.

In DNA, the CDR3 is TGTGCCAGCATTGGACAAAGAGCGCAAGAGCAGTACTTC. This gives the protein CASIGQRAQEQYF. The gene calls are TRBV6-1 and TRBJ2-7, with D possibly matching TRBD1 (5 bases). Trimming took 7 bases from V and 7 from J, leaving 17 bases between them. The CDR3 runs 13 residues. The germline gives CDR1 MNHNS, CDR2 SASEGT.

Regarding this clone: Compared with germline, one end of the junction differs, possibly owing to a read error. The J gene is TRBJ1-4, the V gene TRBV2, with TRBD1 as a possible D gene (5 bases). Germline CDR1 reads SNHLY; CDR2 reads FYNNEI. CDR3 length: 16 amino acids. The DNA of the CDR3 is TGTGCCAGCAGTAAATCTCAGGGAATAACTGATGAAAAACTGTTTTTT. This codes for CASSKSQGITDEKLFF.

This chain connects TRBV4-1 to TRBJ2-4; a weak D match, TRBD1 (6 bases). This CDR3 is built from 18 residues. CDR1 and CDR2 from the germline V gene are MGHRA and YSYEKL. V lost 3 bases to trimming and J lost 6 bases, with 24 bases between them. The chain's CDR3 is CASSHARGGLLWGNIQYF. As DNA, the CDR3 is TGCGCCAGCAGCCACGCCAGGGGCGGGCTATTGTGGGGAAACATTCAGTACTTC.

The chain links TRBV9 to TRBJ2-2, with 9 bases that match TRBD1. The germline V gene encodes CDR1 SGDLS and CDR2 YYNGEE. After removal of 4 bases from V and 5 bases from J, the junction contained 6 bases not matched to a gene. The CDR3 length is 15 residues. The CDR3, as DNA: TGTGCCAGCAGCCTAACAGGGGGCGGAACCGGGGAGCTGTTTTTT. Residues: CASSLTGGGTGELFF.